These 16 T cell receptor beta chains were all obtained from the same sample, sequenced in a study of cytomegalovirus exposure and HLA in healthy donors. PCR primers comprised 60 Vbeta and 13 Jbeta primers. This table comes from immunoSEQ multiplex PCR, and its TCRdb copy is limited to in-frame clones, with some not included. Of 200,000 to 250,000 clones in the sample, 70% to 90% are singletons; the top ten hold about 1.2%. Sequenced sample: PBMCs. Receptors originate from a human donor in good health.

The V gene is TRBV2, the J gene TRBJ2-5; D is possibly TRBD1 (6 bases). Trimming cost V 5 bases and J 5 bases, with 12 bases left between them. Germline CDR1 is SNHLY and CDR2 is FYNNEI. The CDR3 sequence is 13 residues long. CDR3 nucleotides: TGTGCCAGCAGTCTACAGGGTTGGGAGACCCAGTACTTC. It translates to CASSLQGWETQYF.

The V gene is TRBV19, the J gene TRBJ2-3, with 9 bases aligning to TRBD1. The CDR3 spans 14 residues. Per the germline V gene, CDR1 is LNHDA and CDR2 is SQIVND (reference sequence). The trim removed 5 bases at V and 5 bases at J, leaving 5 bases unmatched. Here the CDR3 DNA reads TGTGCCAGTAGTCACTGGGACAGGGAAGATACGCAGTATTTT. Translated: CASSHWDREDTQYF.

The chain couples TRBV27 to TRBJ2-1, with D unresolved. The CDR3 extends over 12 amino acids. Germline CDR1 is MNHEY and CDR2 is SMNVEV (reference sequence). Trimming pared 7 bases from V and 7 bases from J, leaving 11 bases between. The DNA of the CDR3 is TGTGCCAGCACCACCTACGGTAATGAGCAGTTCTTC. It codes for CASTTYGNEQFF.

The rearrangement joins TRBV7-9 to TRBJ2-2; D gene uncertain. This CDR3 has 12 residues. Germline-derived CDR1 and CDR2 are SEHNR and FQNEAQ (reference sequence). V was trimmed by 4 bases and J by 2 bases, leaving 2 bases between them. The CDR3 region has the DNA TGTGCCAGCAGCTCAAACACCGGGGAGCTGTTTTTT. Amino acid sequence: CASSSNTGELFF.

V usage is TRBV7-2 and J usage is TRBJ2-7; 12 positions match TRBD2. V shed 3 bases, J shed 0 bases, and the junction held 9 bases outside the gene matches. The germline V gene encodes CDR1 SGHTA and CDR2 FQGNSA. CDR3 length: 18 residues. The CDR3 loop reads CASSFTSGRNTNSYEQYF. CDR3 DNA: TGTGCCAGCAGCTTCACTAGCGGGAGGAACACTAACTCCTACGAGCAGTACTTC.

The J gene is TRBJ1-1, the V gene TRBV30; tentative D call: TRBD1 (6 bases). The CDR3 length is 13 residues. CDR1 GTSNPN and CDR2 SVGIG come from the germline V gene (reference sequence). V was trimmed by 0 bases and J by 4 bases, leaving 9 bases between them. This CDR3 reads CAWSVQGRTEAFF. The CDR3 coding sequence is TGTGCCTGGAGTGTACAGGGTCGCACTGAAGCTTTCTTT. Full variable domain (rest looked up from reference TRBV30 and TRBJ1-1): SQTIHQWPATLVQPVGSPLSLECTVEGTSNPNLYWYRQAAGRGLQLLFYSVGIGQISSEVPQNLSASRPQDRQFILSSKKLLLSDSGFYLCAWSVQGRTEAFFGQGTRLTVV.

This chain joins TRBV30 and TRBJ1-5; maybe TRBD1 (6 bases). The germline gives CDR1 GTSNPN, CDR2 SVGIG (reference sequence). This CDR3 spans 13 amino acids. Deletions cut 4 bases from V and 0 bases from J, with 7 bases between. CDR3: CAWNRDSNQPQHF. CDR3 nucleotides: TGTGCCTGGAACAGGGATAGCAATCAGCCCCAGCATTTT.

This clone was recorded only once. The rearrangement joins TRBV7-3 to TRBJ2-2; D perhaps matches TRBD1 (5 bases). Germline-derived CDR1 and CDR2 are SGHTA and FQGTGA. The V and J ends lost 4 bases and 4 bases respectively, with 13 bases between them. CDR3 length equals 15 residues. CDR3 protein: CASSSGQGGTGELFF. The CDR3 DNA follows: TGTGCCAGCAGCTCCGGACAAGGCGGCACCGGGGAGCTGTTTTTT.

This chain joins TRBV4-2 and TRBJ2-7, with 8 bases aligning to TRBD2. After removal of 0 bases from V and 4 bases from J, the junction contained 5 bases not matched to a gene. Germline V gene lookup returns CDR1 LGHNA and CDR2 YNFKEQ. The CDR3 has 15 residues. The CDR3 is CASSQESGSSYEQYF. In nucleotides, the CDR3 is TGTGCCAGCAGCCAAGAAAGCGGGAGTAGTTACGAGCAGTACTTC.

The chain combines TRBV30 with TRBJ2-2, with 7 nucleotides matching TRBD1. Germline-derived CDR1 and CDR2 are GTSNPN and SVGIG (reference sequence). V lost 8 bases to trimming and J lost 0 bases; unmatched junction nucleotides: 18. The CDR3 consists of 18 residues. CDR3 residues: CARMGDSHSLANTGELFF. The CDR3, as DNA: TGTGCCCGGATGGGGGACAGCCACTCTCTCGCGAACACCGGGGAGCTGTTTTTT.

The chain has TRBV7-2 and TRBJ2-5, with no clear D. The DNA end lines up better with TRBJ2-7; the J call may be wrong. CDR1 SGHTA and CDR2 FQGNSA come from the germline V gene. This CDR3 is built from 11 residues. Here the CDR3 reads CASSLTSEQYF. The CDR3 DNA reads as TGTGCCAGCAGCTTAACTTCCGAGCAGTACTTC.

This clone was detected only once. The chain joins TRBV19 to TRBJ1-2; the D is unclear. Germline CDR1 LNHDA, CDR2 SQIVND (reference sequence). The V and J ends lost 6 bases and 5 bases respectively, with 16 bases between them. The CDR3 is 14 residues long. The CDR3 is CASSPERAGYGYTF. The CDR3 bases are TGTGCCAGTAGCCCTGAGAGGGCGGGATATGGCTACACCTTC.

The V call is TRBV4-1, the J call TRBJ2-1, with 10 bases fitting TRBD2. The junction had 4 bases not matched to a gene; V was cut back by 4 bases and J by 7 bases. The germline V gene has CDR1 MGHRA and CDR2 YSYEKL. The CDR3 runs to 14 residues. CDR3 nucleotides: TGCGCCAGCAGCCTAGCGGGAGGTGTAAATGAGCAGTTCTTC. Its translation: CASSLAGGVNEQFF.

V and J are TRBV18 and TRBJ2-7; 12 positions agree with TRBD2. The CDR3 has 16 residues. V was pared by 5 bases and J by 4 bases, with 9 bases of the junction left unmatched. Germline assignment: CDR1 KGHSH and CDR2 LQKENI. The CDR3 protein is CASSSTLAGGKYEQYF. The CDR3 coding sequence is TGTGCCAGCTCATCAACTCTAGCGGGAGGGAAGTACGAGCAGTACTTC.

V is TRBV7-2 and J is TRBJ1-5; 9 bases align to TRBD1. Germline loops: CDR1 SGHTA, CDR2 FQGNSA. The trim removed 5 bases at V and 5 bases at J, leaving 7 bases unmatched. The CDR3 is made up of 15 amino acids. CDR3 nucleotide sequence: TGTGCCAGCAGCCAAGGGACAGGGTATTATCAGCCCCAGCATTTT. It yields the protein CASSQGTGYYQPQHF.

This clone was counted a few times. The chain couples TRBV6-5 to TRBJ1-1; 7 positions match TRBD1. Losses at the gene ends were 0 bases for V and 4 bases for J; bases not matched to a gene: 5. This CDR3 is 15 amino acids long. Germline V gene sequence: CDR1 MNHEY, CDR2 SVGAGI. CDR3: CASSYSHRGGTEAFF. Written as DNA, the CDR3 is TGTGCCAGCAGTTACTCCCACAGGGGCGGCACTGAAGCTTTCTTT.